This T cell receptor (beta chain) derives from a study of blood T cell repertoires in COVID-19. Study-level information: Some COVID-19 samples were acute and others convalescent; all came from the United States, Italy and Spain. Sample material is recorded as cDNA or gDNA derived from T cells, B-cell-depleted T cells, or PBMCs.

In the original workflow: Nucleated cell counts were estimated from reference gene primer amplification. Clones were read by immunoSEQ multiplex PCR, and TCRdb kept only the in-frame ones, dropping some. That table gives V, J and clone size, and the DNA gave D and trimming. This table holds under 200,000 clones, roughly 88% found once. V dropped 7 bases and J dropped 6; count of bases not matched to a gene: 8. CDR3 length: 15 amino acids. Germline values: CDR1 SGHRS, CDR2 YFSETQ. The sample comprised peripheral blood. The sequence came from a man aged 18 to 30 with acute or convalescent COVID-19. The genes are TRBV5-1 and TRBJ2-2; 11 bases line up with TRBD2. DNA for the CDR3: TGCGCCAGCCGGATGACTAGCGGGACGCCCGGGGAGCTGTTTTTT. Translated: CASRMTSGTPGELFF.